A single T cell receptor (beta chain) is shown here with its context. The sample belongs to a study of blood T cell repertoires in COVID-19. Whole-study context: T cells, B-cell-depleted T cells, or PBMCs supplied cDNA or gDNA.

After removal of 0 bases from V and 5 bases from J, the junction contained 12 bases not matched to a gene. The CDR3 extends over 18 amino acids. Germline V gene sequence: CDR1 SGHTA, CDR2 FQGNSA. Per the study methods: Reference gene primer amplification yielded estimated nucleated cell counts. Method: immunoSEQ multiplex PCR; TCRdb's copy keeps in-frame clones and lacks some. V, J and clone size are taken as reported in that table, and D and trimming were inferred from the DNA itself. The sample has under 250,000 clones, around 82% seen once. The chain is built from TRBV7-2 and TRBJ2-1; 8 bases align to TRBD1. The receptor was isolated from a woman between 40 and 55 years old with active or convalescent COVID-19. Sequencing used peripheral blood. As DNA, the CDR3 is TGTGCCAGCAGCTTAGCATTCAGGGGGCTTGTACGGAACAATGAGCAGTTCTTC. As protein: CASSLAFRGLVRNNEQFF.